This T cell receptor beta chain emerged from a study of blood T cell repertoires in COVID-19. Germline V lookup: CDR1 SGHTA, CDR2 FQGNSA. The CDR3 extends over 16 amino acids. The J segment lost 4 bases and the V segment lost 5 bases, leaving 11 bases of the junction unmatched. The assay was immunoSEQ multiplex PCR, and TCRdb's table has in-frame clones only and misses some. The sample records 210,000 or so clones, about four fifths being singletons. The clonotype was recovered from a woman aged 45-59 years with acute COVID-19. The V and J genes are TRBV7-2 and TRBJ2-3; 8 bases agree with TRBD1. What was sequenced was PBMCs or T cells enriched from blood (not recorded which). The CDR3 DNA follows: TGTGCCAGCAGCCTAGGTGCAGGGGGCGTCGCAGATACGCAGTATTTT. Translated, it gives CASSLGAGGVADTQYF. Full variable domain (remainder filled in from reference TRBV7-2 and TRBJ2-3): GAGVSQSPSNKVTEKGKDVELRCDPISGHTALYWYRQSLGQGLEFLIYFQGNSAPDKSGLPSDRFSAERTGGSVSTLTIQRTQQEDSAVYLCASSLGAGGVADTQYFGPGTRLTVL.